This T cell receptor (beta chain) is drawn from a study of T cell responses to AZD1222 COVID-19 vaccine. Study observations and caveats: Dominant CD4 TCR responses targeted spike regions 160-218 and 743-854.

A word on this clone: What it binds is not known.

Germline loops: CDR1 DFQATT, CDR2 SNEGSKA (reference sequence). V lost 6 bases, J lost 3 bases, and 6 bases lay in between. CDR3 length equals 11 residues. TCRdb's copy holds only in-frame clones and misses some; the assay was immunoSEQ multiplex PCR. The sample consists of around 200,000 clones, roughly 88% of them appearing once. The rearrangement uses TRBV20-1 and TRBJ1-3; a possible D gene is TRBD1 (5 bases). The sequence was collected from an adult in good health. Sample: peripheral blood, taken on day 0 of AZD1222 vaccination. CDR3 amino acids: CSAGGGNTIYF. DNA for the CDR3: TGCAGTGCGGGGGGTGGAAACACCATATATTTT.